A selection of T cell receptor beta chains follows, all from one sample in a study of cytomegalovirus exposure and HLA in healthy donors. Produced via immunoSEQ multiplex PCR; TCRdb's table is partial and in-frame only. The repertoire holds about 140,000 clones, with around four fifths as singletons. What was sequenced was PBMCs. The receptors were sampled from a middle-aged woman in good health and CMV-seronegative. Both conserved end residues are part of each CDR3. Each record gives: J gene, CDR3 length, clone size, D gene, V gene, CDR3 DNA, CDR3 protein. The D gene is left open where the match is weak. Only part of the rows carry a size: once, few, many, or a class if the clone is expanded.

TRBJ2-1 | 17 | . | TRBD2 | TRBV27 | TGTGCCAGCAGTTTCGAGGTAGCGGGAGGCACCTACAATGAGCAGTTCTTC | CASSFEVAGGTYNEQFF
TRBJ1-5 | 15 | . | TRBD1 | TRBV4-2 | TGTGCCAGCAGCCAAGAGACAGGGAAAGATCAGCCCCAGCATTTT | CASSQETGKDQPQHF
TRBJ2-1 | 15 | . | TRBD2 | TRBV7-8 | TGTGCCAGCAGCTCATTCGGGACTAGCGGGGGAAGTGAGTTCTTC | CASSSFGTSGGSEFF
TRBJ2-4 | 17 | . | . | TRBV2 | TGTGCCAGCAGTGGTTATAAGGGGCGGTTAGGTGAAAACATTCAGTACTTC | CASSGYKGRLGENIQYF
TRBJ1-5 | 14 | . | . | TRBV28 | TGTGCCAGCAGTTTATGGGACCGGGCGGGGCCCCAGCATTTT | CASSLWDRAGPQHF
TRBJ1-2 | 15 | . | TRBD1 | TRBV7-9 | TGTGCCAGCAGCTTGGCCGGGACAGGGGAATTTGGCTACACCTTC | CASSLAGTGEFGYTF
TRBJ2-7 | 14 | . | TRBD1 | TRBV4-3 | TGCGCCAGCAGCCAATTCAGGGGGCCCTACGAGCAGTACTTC | CASSQFRGPYEQYF
TRBJ2-2 | 16 | . | . | TRBV28 | TGTGCCAGCAGTTTTCTCCGCCGGGACAAGTCCGGGGAGCTGTTTTTT | CASSFLRRDKSGELFF
TRBJ1-2 | 14 | once | . | TRBV7-9 | TGTGCCAGCAGCTTGGAGGGTCTTGACTATGGCTACACCTTC | CASSLEGLDYGYTF
TRBJ2-1 | 18 | few | TRBD2 | TRBV7-6 | TGTGCCAGCAGCTTAGTCATGGTGTCTAGCGGTTCAGACAATGAGCAGTTCTTC | CASSLVMVSSGSDNEQFF
TRBJ2-1 | 11 | . | TRBD2 | TRBV4-1 | TGCGCCAGCAGCCACGGACTAGTTTGGTTCTTC | CASSHGLVWFF
TRBJ2-1 | 16 | . | TRBD2 | TRBV5-1 | TGCGCCAGCAGCTTGTTAACCGCCGGGACTAACAATGAGCAGTTCTTC | CASSLLTAGTNNEQFF
TRBJ2-7 | 16 | once | TRBD1 | TRBV5-6 | TGTGCCAGCAGCTTGGGGGGGACAGGGTATTCCTACGAGCAGTACTTC | CASSLGGTGYSYEQYF
TRBJ2-2 | 13 | . | . | TRBV6-5 | TGTGCCAGCGGAGCGGCGAACACCGGGGAGCTGTTTTTT | CASGAANTGELFF
TRBJ1-5 | 13 | . | . | TRBV7-2 | TGTGCCAGCAGCTCGTCGGGAAACCAGCCCCAGCATTTT | CASSSSGNQPQHF
TRBJ2-1 | 12 | few | . | TRBV11-1 | TGTGCCAGCAGCCCGGACTGGGATGAGCAGTTCTTC | CASSPDWDEQFF
TRBJ2-2 | 16 | . | TRBD1 | TRBV29-1 | TGCAGCGTTGCTCCTTGGACAGGTAAGAACACCGGGGAGCTGTTTTTT | CSVAPWTGKNTGELFF
TRBJ1-3 | 12 | . | . | TRBV28 | TGTGCCAGCAGTGACACAGGAAACACCATATATTTT | CASSDTGNTIYF
TRBJ1-2 | 15 | . | . | TRBV2 | TGTGCCAGCAGCCCGGACAGCTTTAGGGGGTATGGCTACACCTTC | CASSPDSFRGYGYTF
TRBJ2-1 | 17 | once | TRBD2 | TRBV19 | TGTGCCAGTAGTATCGGCTTCGGGGTAGCGGGGGCCAATGAGCAGTTCTTC | CASSIGFGVAGANEQFF
TRBJ1-5 | 13 | . | TRBD1 | TRBV5-6 | TGTGCCAGCAGCTTGGGCAGGGGGGAGCCCCAGCATTTT | CASSLGRGEPQHF
TRBJ2-1 | 13 | . | . | TRBV19 | TGTGCCAGTAGTAACACCCCGTACAATGAGCAGTTCTTC | CASSNTPYNEQFF
TRBJ2-3 | 14 | . | TRBD1 | TRBV2 | TGTGCCAGCGCAGGGGGCCAAAGCACAGATACGCAGTATTTT | CASAGGQSTDTQYF
TRBJ1-1 | 14 | few | . | TRBV28 | TGTGCCAGCAGTCCGGGGAGTATGAACACTGAAGCTTTCTTT | CASSPGSMNTEAFF
TRBJ2-5 | 16 | . | TRBD2 | TRBV6-6 | TGTGCCAGCAGCCCCACTAGCGGGAGGGCCGGGGAGACCCAGTACTTC | CASSPTSGRAGETQYF
TRBJ2-7 | 14 | . | . | TRBV18 | TGTGCCAGCTCACCGACTAGATCGTCCTACGAGCAGTACTTC | CASSPTRSSYEQYF